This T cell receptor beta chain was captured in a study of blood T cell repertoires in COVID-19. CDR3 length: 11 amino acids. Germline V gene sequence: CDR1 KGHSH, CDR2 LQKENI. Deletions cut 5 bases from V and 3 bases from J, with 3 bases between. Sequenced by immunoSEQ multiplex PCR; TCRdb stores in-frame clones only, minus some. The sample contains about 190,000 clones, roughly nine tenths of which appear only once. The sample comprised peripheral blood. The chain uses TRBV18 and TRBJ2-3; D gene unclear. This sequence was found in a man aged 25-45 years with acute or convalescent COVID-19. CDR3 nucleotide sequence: TGTGCCAGCTCAACAACAGATACGCAGTATTTT. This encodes CASSTTDTQYF.